This T cell receptor (beta chain) was sequenced for a study of blood T cell repertoires in COVID-19. Study context: PBMCs, B-cell-depleted T cells, or T cells provided the cDNA or gDNA that made up the material.

Study processing details: Reference gene primer amplification yielded estimated nucleated cell counts. TCRdb keeps only in-frame clones here, not all; method: immunoSEQ multiplex PCR. The DNA gave D and trimming, while V, J and clone size come from that table. The table lists 100,000 or so clones, about 80% of them singletons. The CDR3 covers 17 residues. V lost 2 bases to trimming and J lost 0 bases, with 11 bases between them. Germline V lookup: CDR1 MNHEY, CDR2 SMNVEV (reference sequence). The sequence derives from an older man with active or convalescent COVID-19. V and J are TRBV27 and TRBJ1-6; the D gene is possibly TRBD1 (6 bases). Sequenced input: peripheral blood. CDR3 bases: TGTGCCAGCAGTTTAAGGGGACAAAGCTCCTATAATTCACCCCTCCACTTT. This codes for CASSLRGQSSYNSPLHF.